The 16 T cell receptor beta chains below come from one sample, sequenced in a study of blood T cell repertoires in COVID-19. Libraries were prepared by immunoSEQ multiplex PCR; TCRdb keeps only in-frame clonotypes and omits some of them. The sample has some 350,000 clones, around nine tenths seen once. Input material: peripheral blood. The receptors were sampled from a human donor in a cohort sampled during active COVID-19.

As DNA, the CDR3 is TGCAGCGCCGCCGCGGATTTGGCGAGCTATGGCTACACCTTC. It is translated as CSAAADLASYGYTF. The rearrangement links TRBV29-1 to TRBJ1-2, with D hard to call. The germline V gene has CDR1 SQVTM and CDR2 ANQGSEA. This CDR3 contains 14 residues. V was cut by 7 bases and J by 4 bases, with 19 bases left in between.

This chain links TRBV5-1 with TRBJ2-5; D is perhaps TRBD1 (5 bases). Per the germline V gene, CDR1 is SGHRS and CDR2 is YFSETQ. The CDR3 length is 14 residues. Trimming pared 5 bases from V and 2 bases from J, leaving 13 bases between. CDR3 loop: CASSATVRQETQYF. The CDR3 DNA is TGCGCCAGCAGTGCGACAGTAAGACAAGAGACCCAGTACTTC.

This chain connects TRBV7-9 to TRBJ2-3; D is ambiguous. V was trimmed by 1 base and J by 6 bases, leaving 14 bases between them. The CDR3 totals 15 residues. Per germline, CDR1 SEHNR and CDR2 FQNEAQ (reference sequence). The chain's CDR3 is CASSLDRVGVDTQYF. The CDR3 DNA follows: TGTGCCAGCAGCTTAGATCGAGTCGGAGTCGATACGCAGTATTTT.

This clone was detected only once. This chain uses TRBV28 with TRBJ1-6; D remains ambiguous. Germline CDR1 and CDR2: MDHEN and SYDVKM. This CDR3 comprises 14 residues. The V end was cut by 3 bases, the J end by 3 bases, with 6 bases between. The DNA of the CDR3 is TGTGCCAGCAGTTTGGCCGACTATAATTCACCCCTCCACTTT. Residues: CASSLADYNSPLHF.

As to this clone: The sample has other DNA sequences that encode this CDR3 too. The V call is TRBV2, the J call TRBJ2-7; possible D gene TRBD1, 6 bases. Per the germline V gene, CDR1 is SNHLY and CDR2 is FYNNEI. The CDR3 is 12 residues long. Trimming removed 5 bases at V and 6 bases at J, with 11 bases between. The CDR3 region has the DNA TGTGCCAGCAGTAACAGGGTTAGCGAGCAGTACTTC. Its translation is CASSNRVSEQYF.

The V gene is TRBV27, the J gene TRBJ2-3; a possible D gene is TRBD1 (5 bases). V was shortened by 2 bases and J by 6 bases, with 12 bases between the two germline ends. Germline CDR1 reads MNHEY; CDR2 reads SMNVEV (reference sequence). The CDR3 runs 14 residues. The CDR3: CASSLLVKGDTQYF. The CDR3 bases are TGTGCCAGCAGTTTACTAGTGAAGGGGGATACGCAGTATTTT.

This clone showed up just once. The DNA is left out, because the CDR3 cannot be placed on it with certainty; the CDR3 is given as TCRdb lists it. This sequence joins TRBV15 and TRBJ2-7; whether TRBD1, the table's D call, matches the DNA was not checked. Germline V lookup: CDR1 LNHNV, CDR2 YYDKDF (reference sequence). The CDR3 totals 14 residues, both ends included. This CDR3 is CATRVGEGTGFWYF.

The chain employs TRBV2 and TRBJ1-2, with 8 bases identical to TRBD1. CDR3 length: 13 amino acids. Germline V gives CDR1 SNHLY, CDR2 FYNNEI. V dropped 6 bases and J dropped 8; count of bases not matched to a gene: 8. In DNA form, the CDR3 reads TGTGCCAGCAGCGAGACAGGGGCTTCGGGCTACACCTTC. Translating gives CASSETGASGYTF.

The chain combines TRBV27 with TRBJ2-7, with D perhaps TRBD1 (5 bases). V shed 6 bases and J shed 8 bases, with 11 bases lying between them. The CDR3 has 11 residues. In germline, CDR1 is MNHEY, CDR2 SMNVEV (reference sequence). CDR3: CASRRGSQQYF. The CDR3 nucleotides are TGTGCCAGCAGAAGGGGATCTCAGCAGTACTTC.

The CDR3 spells CASSLWGGRETQYF. The CDR3 DNA sequence: TGTGCCAGCAGCTTATGGGGCGGGAGGGAGACCCAGTACTTC. The gene calls are TRBV11-2 and TRBJ2-5; 8 positions agree with TRBD2. V lost 2 bases and J lost 5; bases outside the gene matches: 4. The germline gives CDR1 SGHAT, CDR2 FQNNGV. The CDR3 loop spans 14 amino acids.

The chain couples TRBV10-3 to TRBJ2-5, with D possibly being TRBD1 (6 bases). Germline assignment: CDR1 ENHRY and CDR2 SYGVKD. V gave up 3 bases and J gave up 5 bases, with 10 bases separating them. This CDR3 comprises 13 residues. The CDR3 sequence is CAISERTGETQYF. For the CDR3, the DNA is TGTGCCATCAGTGAAAGAACAGGGGAGACCCAGTACTTC.

The chain combines TRBV28 with TRBJ2-3; 9 bases agree with TRBD2. Trimming removed 7 bases from V and 2 bases from J; junction bases left unmatched: 4. The CDR3 is 14 amino acids. CDR1 and CDR2 from the germline V gene are MDHEN and SYDVKM. CDR3 DNA: TGTGCCAGCAAGGGACTAGCAGACACAGATACGCAGTATTTT. This codes for CASKGLADTDTQYF.

The chain couples TRBV6-5 to TRBJ2-1; 7 bases fit TRBD2. Germline-derived CDR1 and CDR2 are MNHEY and SVGAGI. CDR3 length: 14 amino acids. V dropped 5 bases and J dropped 6; count of bases not matched to a gene: 7. CDR3 sequence reads: CASSRPGGPNEQFF. The DNA of the CDR3 is TGTGCCAGCAGTCGACCGGGGGGACCCAATGAGCAGTTCTTC.

The rearrangement uses TRBV5-6 and TRBJ2-5, with 7 bases identical to TRBD1. Germline lookup yields CDR1 SGHDT and CDR2 YYEEEE. The V gene end was trimmed by 0 bases and the J gene end by 3 bases; junction bases not matched to a gene: 2. CDR3 size: 14 residues. CDR3 sequence reads: CASSLVGTEETQYF. The CDR3 DNA reads TGTGCCAGCAGCTTGGTTGGGACAGAAGAGACCCAGTACTTC.

This clone was counted once. The chain links TRBV19 to TRBJ1-5, with D maybe TRBD1 (6 bases). The CDR3 extends over 13 amino acids. V lost 6 bases and J 7 bases, leaving 13 bases between the germline ends. The germline gives CDR1 LNHDA, CDR2 SQIVND (reference sequence). CDR3 residues: CASSGQSDQPQHF. The CDR3 region has the DNA TGTGCCAGTAGCGGACAGTCGGACCAGCCCCAGCATTTT.

The genes are TRBV7-9 and TRBJ2-7; D uncertain. The germline V gene has CDR1 SEHNR and CDR2 FQNEAQ (reference sequence). With 5 bases removed from V and 7 bases from J, the gap between germline ends came to 9 bases. The length of the CDR3 is 11 residues. In nucleotides, the CDR3 is TGTGCCAGCAGCCACGGGTGGGAGCAGTACTTC. This codes for CASSHGWEQYF.